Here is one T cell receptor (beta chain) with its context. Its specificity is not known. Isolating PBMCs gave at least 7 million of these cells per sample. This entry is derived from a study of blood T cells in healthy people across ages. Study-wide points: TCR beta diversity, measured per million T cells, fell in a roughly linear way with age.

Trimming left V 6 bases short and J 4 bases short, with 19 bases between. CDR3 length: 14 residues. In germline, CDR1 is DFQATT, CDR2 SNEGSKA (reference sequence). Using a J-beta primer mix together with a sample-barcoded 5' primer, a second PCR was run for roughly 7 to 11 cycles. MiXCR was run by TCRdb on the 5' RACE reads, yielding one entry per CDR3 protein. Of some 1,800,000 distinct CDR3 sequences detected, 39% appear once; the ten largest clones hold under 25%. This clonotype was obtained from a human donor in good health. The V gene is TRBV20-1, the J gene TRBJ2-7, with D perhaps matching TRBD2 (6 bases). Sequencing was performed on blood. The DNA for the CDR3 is TGCAGTGCCTCAACCGGGACTGGAGGATACGAGCAGTACTTC. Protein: CSASTGTGGYEQYF.